This TCR beta chain was found in a study of blood T cell repertoires in COVID-19. Turning to the study itself: There were acute and convalescent COVID-19 samples, and they came from the United States, Italy and Spain.

This CDR3 is built from 15 residues. The germline V and J ends were trimmed by 5 bases and 0 bases, with 11 bases remaining between them. Germline CDR1 is SEHNR and CDR2 is FQNEAQ (reference sequence). Libraries were prepared by immunoSEQ multiplex PCR; TCRdb keeps only in-frame clonotypes and omits some of them. The data contain tens of thousands of clones, approximately 89% of them seen just once; the ten biggest clones take up around 30%. The chain is built from TRBV7-9 and TRBJ1-5; D uncertain. The sequenced material came from peripheral blood. The origin of this receptor is a woman of 80 years or more with acute or convalescent COVID-19. The CDR3 bases are TGTGCCAGCAGCCCCCCCGGGAATAGCAATCAGCCCCAGCATTTT. Its translation is CASSPPGNSNQPQHF.